The 2 T cell receptor beta chains below come from one sample, sequenced in a study of blood T cell repertoires in COVID-19. Assay: immunoSEQ multiplex PCR; the TCRdb copy retains only in-frame clones and omits some. Of over 150,000 clones in the sample, about 86% were seen once. The sequenced material came from peripheral blood. The receptors were sampled from a man between 50 and 59 years old with active or convalescent COVID-19.

The V gene is TRBV7-2, the J gene TRBJ1-2, with 7 positions matching TRBD1. With V trimmed by 1 base and J by 8 bases, 4 bases remained unmatched. CDR3 length equals 13 residues. Germline loops: CDR1 SGHTA, CDR2 FQGNSA. The CDR3 bases are TGTGCCAGCAGCTTAGAAGGGGGCGGCGGCTACACCTTC. As protein: CASSLEGGGGYTF.

V usage is TRBV12-3 or TRBV12-4 and J usage is TRBJ1-5, with D possibly matching TRBD1 (5 bases). This CDR3 region has 13 residues. V was pared by 6 bases and J by 6 bases, with 12 bases between. CDR3 DNA sequence: TGTGCCAGCAGCCTTACGGGGGGTCAGCCCCAGCATTTT. Amino acid sequence: CASSLTGGQPQHF.